This record looks at one TCR beta chain sequence and its context. The sample holds a few counts of this clonotype. No antigen is known for it. The sample holds no much larger clone one base away, and base qualities are not on file. The data derive from a study of T cell repertoires in cytomegalovirus infection (dated by TCRdb to between 2019 and 2020). Broadly, across the study: Alongside well-studied HLA-B-restricted epitopes, the peptide stimulations were aimed at recently identified HLA-C-restricted CMV epitopes, whose presentation resists viral immunomodulation. Donor HLA type was relevant to the analysis, because carriage of CMV infection together with the matching HLA type was indicated by public TCR beta signatures. The research as a whole found: The ex vivo response was dominated by HLA-C-restricted CMV-specific TCR beta clonotypes, which also provided the single most frequent clonotype in two of eight donors. In both this cohort and an independent cohort of under 450 donors, the cumulative frequency of public TCR beta family members distinguished carriers of CMV infection plus the relevant HLA type.

The junction shows trimming of 1 base on V and 4 bases on J, plus 10 bases between the germline ends. Per the germline V gene (reference sequence), SEHNR is the CDR1 and FQNEAQ is the CDR2. The CDR3 starts with the cysteine, ends with the phenylalanine, and has 14 residues. Of the read, only the CDR3 DNA is kept; its 42 bases are in frame from base 1. The treatment or condition label for this specimen denotes: in vitro stimulation with specific CMV peptide epitopes to enrich CMV-specific T cells. The sequencing machine was an Illumina HiSeq 1500. TCRdb cleaned the public reads at Q25 with fastp, built clones with MiXCR and kept in-frame beta chains. Each CDR3 protein appears once, grouped with its most common genes and DNA. This sample comprises roughly 500,000 distinct CDR3 sequences, more than 40% of them detected only once. Together, the top ten hold approximately 40% of the sample.

This TCR came from a human donor in good health (CMV status not recorded). Some clones in this sample may be carry-over from other donors' samples. Sample: cultured PBMCs, taken from culture after CMV antigen stimulation. The V gene is TRBV7-9 and the J gene is TRBJ1-2, with no reliable assignment of the D segment. Here the CDR3 is given as CASSLDRSIYGYTF. In nucleotide form, the sequence is TGTGCCAGCAGCTTAGATCGGTCAATCTATGGCTACACCTTC.